This T cell receptor beta chain was documented in a study of cytomegalovirus exposure and HLA in healthy donors. Study outcomes and limitations: Later analysis demonstrated an association between a missense DCLRE1C variant and TCR beta V- and J-gene trimming. Productive rates of about 87% or about 30% were seen for most TCR beta V segments in an earlier analysis.

Germline CDR1 is SGHTA and CDR2 is FQGNSA. The CDR3 spans 16 residues. After removal of 4 bases from V and 10 bases from J, the junction contained 18 bases not matched to a gene. The PCR used 60 Vbeta and 13 Jbeta primers. Clones were sequenced by immunoSEQ multiplex PCR, and TCRdb holds only the in-frame ones, with some missing. The sample holds under 200,000 clones, around four fifths seen once. In the case of this clone: The antigen is not known.

The chain recombines TRBV7-2 with TRBJ1-1; TRBD1 matches 7 bases. Sample: PBMCs. The source of this sequence is a man aged 35 to 55 in good health and CMV-seropositive. The CDR3 DNA is TGTGCCAGCAGCTCCTCCCCTACAGGGGCAGGCATTGGAGCTTTCTTT. As protein: CASSSSPTGAGIGAFF.